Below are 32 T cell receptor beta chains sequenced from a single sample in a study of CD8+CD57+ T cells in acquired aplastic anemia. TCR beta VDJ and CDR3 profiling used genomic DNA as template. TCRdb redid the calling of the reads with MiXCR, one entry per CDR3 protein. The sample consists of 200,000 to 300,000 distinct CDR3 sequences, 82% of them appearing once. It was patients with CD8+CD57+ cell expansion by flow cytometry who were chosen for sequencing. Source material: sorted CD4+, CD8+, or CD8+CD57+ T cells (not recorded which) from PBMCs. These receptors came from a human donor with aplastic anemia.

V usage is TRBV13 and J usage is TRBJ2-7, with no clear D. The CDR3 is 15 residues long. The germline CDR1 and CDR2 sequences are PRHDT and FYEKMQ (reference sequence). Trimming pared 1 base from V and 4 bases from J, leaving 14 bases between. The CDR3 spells CASSLAAGLGYEQYF. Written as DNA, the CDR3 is TGTGCCAGCAGCTTAGCTGCCGGCCTCGGGTACGAGCAGTACTTC.

The CDR3 DNA reads as TGTGCCACCAGGGAGCGGGGGGCCTACGAGCAGTACTTC. It translates to CATRERGAYEQYF. The rearrangement uses TRBV15 and TRBJ2-7; 9 positions agree with TRBD2. Unmatched junction bases numbered 2, after V lost 6 bases and J lost 2 bases. The CDR3 is 13 residues long. The V gene's germline CDR1 is LNHNV and CDR2 YYDKDF (reference sequence). Full variable domain (missing parts from reference TRBV15 and TRBJ2-7): DAMVIQNPRYQVTQFGKPVTLSCSQTLNHNVMYWYQQKSSQAPKLLFHYYDKDFNNEADTPDNFQSRRPNTSFCFLDIRSPGLGDTAMYLCATRERGAYEQYFGPGTRLTVT.

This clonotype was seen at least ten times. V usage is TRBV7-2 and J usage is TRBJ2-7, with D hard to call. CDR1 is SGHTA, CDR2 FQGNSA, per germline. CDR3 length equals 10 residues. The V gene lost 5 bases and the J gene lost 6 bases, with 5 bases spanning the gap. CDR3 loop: CASSVVEQYV. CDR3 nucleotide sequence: TGTGCCAGCAGCGTAGTCGAGCAGTACGTC.

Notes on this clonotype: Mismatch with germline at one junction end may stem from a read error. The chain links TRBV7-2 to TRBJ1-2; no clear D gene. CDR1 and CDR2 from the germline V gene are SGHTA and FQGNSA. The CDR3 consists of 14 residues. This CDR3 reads CASSHRHAEQQYAF. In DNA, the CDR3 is TGTGCCAGCAGCCATAGACACGCGGAGCAGCAGTACGCCTTC.

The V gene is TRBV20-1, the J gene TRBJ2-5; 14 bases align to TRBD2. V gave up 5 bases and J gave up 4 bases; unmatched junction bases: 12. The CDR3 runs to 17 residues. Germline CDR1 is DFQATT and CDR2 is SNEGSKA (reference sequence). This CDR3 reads CSALDIGLAGGRETQYF. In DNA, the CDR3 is TGCAGTGCTCTTGATATTGGACTAGCGGGAGGTCGAGAGACCCAGTACTTC.

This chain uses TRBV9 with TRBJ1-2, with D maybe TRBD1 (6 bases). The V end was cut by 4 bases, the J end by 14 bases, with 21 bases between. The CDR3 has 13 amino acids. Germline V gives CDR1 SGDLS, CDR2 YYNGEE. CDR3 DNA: TGTGCCAGCAGCCCCCGGAGGGGGGGGGAGCTGACCTTC. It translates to CASSPRRGGELTF. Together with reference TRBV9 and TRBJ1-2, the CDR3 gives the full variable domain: DSGVTQTPKHLITATGQRVTLRCSPRSGDLSVYWYQQSLDQGLQFLIQYYNGEERAKGNILERFSAQQFPDLHSELNLSSLELGDSALYFCASSPRRGGELTFGSGTRLTVV.

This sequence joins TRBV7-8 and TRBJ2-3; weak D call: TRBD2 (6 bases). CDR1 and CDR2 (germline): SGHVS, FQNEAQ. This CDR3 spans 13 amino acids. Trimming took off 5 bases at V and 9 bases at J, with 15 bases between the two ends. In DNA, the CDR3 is TGTGCCAGCAGCGACGGGGGAGCAGCCACGCAGTATTTT. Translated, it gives CASSDGGAATQYF.

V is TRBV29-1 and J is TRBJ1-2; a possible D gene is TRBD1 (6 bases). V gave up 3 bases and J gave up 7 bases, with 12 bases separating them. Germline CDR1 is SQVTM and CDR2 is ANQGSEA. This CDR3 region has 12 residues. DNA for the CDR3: TGCAGCGTTGAGGGCCAGGGGCGTGGCTACACCTTC. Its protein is CSVEGQGRGYTF. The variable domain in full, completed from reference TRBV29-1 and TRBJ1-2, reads SAVISQKPSRDICQRGTSLTIQCQVDSQVTMMFWYRQQPGQSLTLIATANQGSEATYESGFVIDKFPISRPNLTFSTLTVSNMSPEDSSIYLCSVEGQGRGYTFGSGTRLTVV.

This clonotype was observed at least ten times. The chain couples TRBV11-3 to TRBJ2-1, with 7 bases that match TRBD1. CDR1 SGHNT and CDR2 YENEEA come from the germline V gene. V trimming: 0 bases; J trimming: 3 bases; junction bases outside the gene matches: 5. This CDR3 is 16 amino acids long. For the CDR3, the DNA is TGTGCCAGCAGCTTAGATCTGACAGGGTACTACAATGAGCAGTTCTTC. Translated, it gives CASSLDLTGYYNEQFF.

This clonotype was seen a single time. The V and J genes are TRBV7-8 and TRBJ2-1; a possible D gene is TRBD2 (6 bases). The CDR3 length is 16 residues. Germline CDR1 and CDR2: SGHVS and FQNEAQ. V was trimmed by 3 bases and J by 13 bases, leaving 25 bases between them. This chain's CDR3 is CASSFPGGGDTHYQFF. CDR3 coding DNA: TGTGCCAGCAGCTTTCCAGGAGGCGGGGATACCCATTATCAGTTCTTC.

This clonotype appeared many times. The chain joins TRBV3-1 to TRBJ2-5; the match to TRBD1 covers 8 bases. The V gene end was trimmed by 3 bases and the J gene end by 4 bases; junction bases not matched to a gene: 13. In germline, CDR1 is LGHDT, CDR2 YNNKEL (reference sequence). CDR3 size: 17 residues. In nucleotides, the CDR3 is TGTGCCAGCAGCCAGCAGAGCAGGGGGCTCCTGGGAGAGACCCAGTACTTC. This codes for CASSQQSRGLLGETQYF.

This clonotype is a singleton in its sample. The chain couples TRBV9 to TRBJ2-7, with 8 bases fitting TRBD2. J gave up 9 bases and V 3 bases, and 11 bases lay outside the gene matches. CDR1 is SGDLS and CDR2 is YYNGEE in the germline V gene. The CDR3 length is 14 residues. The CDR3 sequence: CASSDAAGGGAQYF. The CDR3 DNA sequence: TGTGCCAGCAGCGACGCCGCGGGAGGCGGCGCGCAGTACTTC.

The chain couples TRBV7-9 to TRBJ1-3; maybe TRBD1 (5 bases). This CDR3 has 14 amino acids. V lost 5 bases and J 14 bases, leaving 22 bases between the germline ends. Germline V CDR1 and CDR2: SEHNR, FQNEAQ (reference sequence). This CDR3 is CASSQGLSGMTLYF. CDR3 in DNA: TGTGCCAGCAGCCAGGGTCTGTCGGGAATGACCTTATATTTT.

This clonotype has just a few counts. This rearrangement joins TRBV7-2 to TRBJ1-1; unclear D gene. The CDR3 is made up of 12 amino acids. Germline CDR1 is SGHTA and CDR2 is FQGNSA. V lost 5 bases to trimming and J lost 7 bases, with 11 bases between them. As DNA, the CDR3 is TGTGCCAGCAGCCGAACTAGGAATGAAGCTTTCTTT. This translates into CASSRTRNEAFF. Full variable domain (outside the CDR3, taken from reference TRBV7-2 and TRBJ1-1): GAGVSQSPSNKVTEKGKDVELRCDPISGHTALYWYRQSLGQGLEFLIYFQGNSAPDKSGLPSDRFSAERTGGSVSTLTIQRTQQEDSAVYLCASSRTRNEAFFGQGTRLTVV.

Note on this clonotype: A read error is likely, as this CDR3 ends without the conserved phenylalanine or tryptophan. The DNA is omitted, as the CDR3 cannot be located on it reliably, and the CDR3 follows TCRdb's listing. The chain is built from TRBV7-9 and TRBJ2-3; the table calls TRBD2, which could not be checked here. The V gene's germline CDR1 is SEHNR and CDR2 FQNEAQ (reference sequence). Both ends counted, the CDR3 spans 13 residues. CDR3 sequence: CASSLVVGRPNTE.

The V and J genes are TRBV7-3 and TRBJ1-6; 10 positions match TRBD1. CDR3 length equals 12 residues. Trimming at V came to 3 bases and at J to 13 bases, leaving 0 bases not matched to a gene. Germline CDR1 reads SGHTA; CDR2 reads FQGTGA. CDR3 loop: CASSLDRGPLHF. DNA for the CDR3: TGTGCCAGCAGCTTGGACAGGGGGCCCCTCCACTTT.

CDR3 protein: CASSSRQSSYNSPLHF. The CDR3 coding sequence is TGTGCCAGCAGCTCAAGACAGAGCTCCTATAATTCACCCCTCCACTTT. The genes are TRBV13 and TRBJ1-6, with TRBD1 as a possible D gene (5 bases). Germline V gene lookup returns CDR1 PRHDT and CDR2 FYEKMQ (reference sequence). V gave up 4 bases and J gave up 0 bases, with 10 bases separating them. The CDR3 loop spans 16 amino acids.

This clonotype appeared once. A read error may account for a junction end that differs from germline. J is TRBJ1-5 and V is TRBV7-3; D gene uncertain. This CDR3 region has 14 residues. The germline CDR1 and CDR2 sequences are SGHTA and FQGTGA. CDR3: CASSSDNGNSPLHF. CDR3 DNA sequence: TGTGCCAGCAGTTCAGACAATGGCAATTCACCCCTGCACTTT.

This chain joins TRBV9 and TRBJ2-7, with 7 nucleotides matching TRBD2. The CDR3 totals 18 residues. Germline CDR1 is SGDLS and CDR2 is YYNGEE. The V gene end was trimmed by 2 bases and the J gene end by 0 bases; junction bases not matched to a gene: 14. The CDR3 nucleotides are TGTGCCAGCAGCGTGGATGGGGGAGGGAGCTACACCTCCTACGAGCAGTACGTC. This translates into CASSVDGGGSYTSYEQYV.

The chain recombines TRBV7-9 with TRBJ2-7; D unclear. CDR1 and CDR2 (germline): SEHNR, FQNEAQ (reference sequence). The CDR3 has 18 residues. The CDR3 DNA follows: TGCGCCAGCAGCTTTCTACCCGACGGGCTGGCCCTTGCCTACGAGCAGTACGTC. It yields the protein CASSFLPDGLALAYEQYV.

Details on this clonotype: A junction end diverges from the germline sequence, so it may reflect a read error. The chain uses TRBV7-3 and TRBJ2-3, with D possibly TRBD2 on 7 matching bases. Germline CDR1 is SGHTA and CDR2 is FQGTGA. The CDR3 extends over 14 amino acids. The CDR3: CASTLGGGPATAYF. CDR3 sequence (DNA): TGTGCCAGCACCTTAGGGGGGGGTCCCGCTACGGCGTATTTT.

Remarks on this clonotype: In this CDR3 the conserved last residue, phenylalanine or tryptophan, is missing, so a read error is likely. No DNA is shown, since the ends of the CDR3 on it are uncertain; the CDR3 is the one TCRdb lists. The CDR3 region is CASSDGDRGRTYY. The V call is TRBV7-6, the J call TRBJ2-3; the table's D call, TRBD1, has no DNA check behind it. The CDR3 numbers 13 amino acids, ends counted. Germline lookup yields CDR1 SGHVS and CDR2 FNYEAQ.

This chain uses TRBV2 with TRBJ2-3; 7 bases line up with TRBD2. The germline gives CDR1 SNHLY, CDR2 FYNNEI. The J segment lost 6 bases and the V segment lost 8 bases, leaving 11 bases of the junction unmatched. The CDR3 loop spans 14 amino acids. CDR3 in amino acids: CASGVAGTPDTQYF. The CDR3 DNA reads TGTGCCAGCGGCGTAGCGGGCACTCCCGATACGCAGTATTTT.

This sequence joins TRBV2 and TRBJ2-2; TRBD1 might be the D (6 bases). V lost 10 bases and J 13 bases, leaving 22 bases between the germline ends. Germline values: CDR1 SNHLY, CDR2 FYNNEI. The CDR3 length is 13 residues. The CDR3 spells CATGDGDTETLFF. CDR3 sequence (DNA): TGTGCCACCGGGGACGGGGACACCGAGACGCTGTTTTTT. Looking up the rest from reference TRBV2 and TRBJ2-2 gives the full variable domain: EPEVTQTPSHQVTQMGQEVILRCVPISNHLYFYWYRQILGQKVEFLVSFYNNEISEKSEIFDDQFSVERPDGSNFTLKIRSTKLEDSAMYFCATGDGDTETLFFGEGSRLTVL.

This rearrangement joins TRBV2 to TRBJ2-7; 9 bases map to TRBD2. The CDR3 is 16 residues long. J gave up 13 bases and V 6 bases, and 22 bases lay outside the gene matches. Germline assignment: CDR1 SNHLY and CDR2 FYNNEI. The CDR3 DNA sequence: TGTGCCAGCAGGGGGGCGGGGGGGGCGAACACTGAAGCTTTCTACGTC. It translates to CASRGAGGANTEAFYV.

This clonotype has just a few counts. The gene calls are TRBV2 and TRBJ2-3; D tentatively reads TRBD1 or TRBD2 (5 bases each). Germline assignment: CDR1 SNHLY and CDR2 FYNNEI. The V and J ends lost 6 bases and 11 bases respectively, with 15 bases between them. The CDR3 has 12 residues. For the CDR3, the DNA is TGTGCCAGCAGAGGGACCTACAATGAGCAGTATTTT. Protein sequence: CASRGTYNEQYF. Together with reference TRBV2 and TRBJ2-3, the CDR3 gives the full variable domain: EPEVTQTPSHQVTQMGQEVILRCVPISNHLYFYWYRQILGQKVEFLVSFYNNEISEKSEIFDDQFSVERPDGSNFTLKIRSTKLEDSAMYFCASRGTYNEQYFGPGTRLTVL.

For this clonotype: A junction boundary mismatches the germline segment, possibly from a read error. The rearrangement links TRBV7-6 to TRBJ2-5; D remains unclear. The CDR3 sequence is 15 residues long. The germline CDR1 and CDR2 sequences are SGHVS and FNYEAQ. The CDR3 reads CASSLADGTKDTQYF. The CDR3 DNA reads TGTGCCAGCAGCTTAGCCGACGGCACAAAAGACACCCAGTACTTC.

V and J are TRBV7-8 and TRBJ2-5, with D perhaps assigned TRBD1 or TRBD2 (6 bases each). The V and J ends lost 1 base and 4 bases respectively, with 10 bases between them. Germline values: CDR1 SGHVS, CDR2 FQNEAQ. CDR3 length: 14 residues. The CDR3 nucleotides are TGTGCCAGCAGCTTAGGCGGAGGGGGAGAGACCCAGTACTTC. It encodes CASSLGGGGETQYF.

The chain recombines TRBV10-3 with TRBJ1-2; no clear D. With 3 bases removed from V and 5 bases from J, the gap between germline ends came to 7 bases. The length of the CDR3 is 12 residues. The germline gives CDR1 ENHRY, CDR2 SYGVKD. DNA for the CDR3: TGTGCCATCAGTGATGGACGGTATGGCTACACCTTC. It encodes CAISDGRYGYTF.

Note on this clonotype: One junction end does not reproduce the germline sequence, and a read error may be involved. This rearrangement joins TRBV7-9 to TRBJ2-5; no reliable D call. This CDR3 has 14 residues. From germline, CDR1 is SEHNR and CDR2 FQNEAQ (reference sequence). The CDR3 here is CASSLGLAYVNGQF. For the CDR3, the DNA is TGTGCCAGCAGCTTAGGACTCGCGTACGTGAATGGGCAGTTC.

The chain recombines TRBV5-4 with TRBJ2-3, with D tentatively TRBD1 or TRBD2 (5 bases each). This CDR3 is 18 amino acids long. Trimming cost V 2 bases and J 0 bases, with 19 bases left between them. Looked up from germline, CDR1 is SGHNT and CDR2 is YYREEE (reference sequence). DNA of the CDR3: TGTGCCAGCAGCTTTGAGGGGCGGACCTTTTCTAGCACAGATACGCAGTATTTT. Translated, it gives CASSFEGRTFSSTDTQYF.

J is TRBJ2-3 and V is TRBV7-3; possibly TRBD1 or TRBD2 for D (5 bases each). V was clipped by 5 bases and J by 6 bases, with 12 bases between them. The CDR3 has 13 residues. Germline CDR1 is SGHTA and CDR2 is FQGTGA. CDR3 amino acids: CASSLDYRDTQYF. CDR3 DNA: TGTGCCAGCAGCCTAGACTACAGGGATACGCAGTATTTT. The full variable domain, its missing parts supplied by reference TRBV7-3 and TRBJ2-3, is GAGVSQTPSNKVTEKGKYVELRCDPISGHTALYWYRQSLGQGPEFLIYFQGTGAADDSGLPNDRFFAVRPEGSVSTLKIQRTERGDSAVYLCASSLDYRDTQYFGPGTRLTVL.